The 3 T cell receptor beta chains presented below share a single source sample, sequenced in a study of shared clonotypes between healthy human individuals. Generated by immunoSEQ multiplex PCR, the TCRdb table keeps only in-frame clones and is missing some. Here the sample spans 760,000 or so clones, 96% being singletons. CD45RO-negative, CCR7-selected cells formed the naive CD8 fraction, which excluded terminally differentiated effector memory CD45RA+ cells. Source material: naive CD8+ T cells sorted from blood. These receptors were collected from a man aged 30 to 39 in good health.

This clone came up once. This chain connects TRBV7-2 to TRBJ2-3, with D possibly being TRBD1 or TRBD2 (5 bases each). This CDR3 is built from 16 residues. Trimming removed 1 base at V and 0 bases at J, with 11 bases between. Germline V CDR1 and CDR2: SGHTA, FQGNSA. CDR3 nucleotides: TGTGCCAGCAGCTTAGTAGAGGGACCGAGCACAGATACGCAGTATTTT. Translating gives CASSLVEGPSTDTQYF. Full variable domain (outside the CDR3, taken from reference TRBV7-2 and TRBJ2-3): GAGVSQSPSNKVTEKGKDVELRCDPISGHTALYWYRQSLGQGLEFLIYFQGNSAPDKSGLPSDRFSAERTGGSVSTLTIQRTQQEDSAVYLCASSLVEGPSTDTQYFGPGTRLTVL.

CDR3 residues: CSVEGSGRIHEQYF. In DNA, the CDR3 is TGCAGCGTTGAAGGTAGCGGGAGGATCCACGAGCAGTACTTC. The chain is built from TRBV29-1 and TRBJ2-7, with 10 bases fitting TRBD2. Germline CDR1 is SQVTM and CDR2 is ANQGSEA. V dropped 1 base and J dropped 5; count of bases not matched to a gene: 5. This CDR3 contains 14 residues.

The rearrangement links TRBV9 to TRBJ2-7, with 8 bases matching TRBD1. The J segment lost 2 bases and the V segment lost 7 bases, leaving 5 bases of the junction unmatched. Germline lookup yields CDR1 SGDLS and CDR2 YYNGEE. The CDR3 totals 13 residues. The CDR3 here is CASGQGFTYEQYF. The CDR3 DNA follows: TGTGCCAGCGGACAGGGCTTCACCTACGAGCAGTACTTC.